Following are 28 T cell receptor beta chains from one sample sequenced in a study of cytomegalovirus exposure and HLA in healthy donors. In the PCR, 60 Vbeta and 13 Jbeta primers were used. Assay used: immunoSEQ multiplex PCR; TCRdb lists only in-frame clones, some missing. This sample contains fewer than 60,000 clones. The sample comprised PBMCs. These receptor sequences come from a woman aged 25-40 years in good health and CMV-seropositive.

V gene TRBV7-9 combines with J gene TRBJ2-3, with 7 bases lining up with TRBD2. This CDR3 is 15 amino acids long. The germline V gene has CDR1 SEHNR and CDR2 FQNEAQ (reference sequence). The junction had 7 bases not matched to a gene; V was cut back by 4 bases and J by 3 bases. CDR3 sequence reads: CASSSDSRETDTQYF. The CDR3 nucleotides are TGTGCCAGCAGCTCCGACTCGCGGGAGACAGATACGCAGTATTTT.

The V and J genes are TRBV19 and TRBJ1-4; D possibly corresponds to TRBD1 (6 bases). CDR3 length: 15 residues. Trimming pared 8 bases from V and 4 bases from J, leaving 17 bases between. Germline V lookup: CDR1 LNHDA, CDR2 SQIVND (reference sequence). Here the CDR3 reads CASARPGDVNEKLFF. CDR3 nucleotide sequence: TGTGCCAGTGCTAGACCAGGGGACGTTAATGAAAAACTGTTTTTT.

The chain links TRBV4-1 to TRBJ1-2, with D unclear. CDR1 MGHRA and CDR2 YSYEKL come from the germline V gene. Trimming shortened V by 4 bases and J by 4 bases, and 19 bases separated the two germline ends. CDR3 length: 16 residues. The CDR3 DNA sequence: TGCGCCAGCAGCCCTGTCCTGGGCAGACGATTCTATGGCTACACCTTC. Translated, it gives CASSPVLGRRFYGYTF.

Here the CDR3 reads CASSPPLDSNEKLFF. DNA of the CDR3: TGTGCCAGCAGCCCCCCCCTAGACAGTAATGAAAAACTGTTTTTT. The chain has TRBV7-9 and TRBJ1-4, with D perhaps TRBD1 (5 bases). CDR3 length: 15 amino acids. V dropped 5 bases and J dropped 4 bases, with 14 bases sitting between them. Germline V gene lookup returns CDR1 SEHNR and CDR2 FQNEAQ (reference sequence).

The chain links TRBV29-1 to TRBJ2-7; 7 positions agree with TRBD1. The junction had 13 bases not matched to a gene; V was cut back by 5 bases and J by 6 bases. Germline values: CDR1 SQVTM, CDR2 ANQGSEA. This CDR3 is built from 14 residues. The CDR3 DNA sequence: TGCAGCGTTCGGGACAGAATAGAAGGGGGCGAGCAGTACTTC. Encoded protein: CSVRDRIEGGEQYF.

The chain uses TRBV13 and TRBJ1-2; 7 positions match TRBD1. After removal of 3 bases from V and 2 bases from J, the junction contained 0 bases not matched to a gene. The germline CDR1 and CDR2 sequences are PRHDT and FYEKMQ (reference sequence). The CDR3 covers 13 residues. The CDR3 protein is CASSLTGNYGYTF. In DNA, the CDR3 is TGTGCCAGCAGCTTGACAGGGAACTATGGCTACACCTTC.

The chain joins TRBV2 to TRBJ1-1; D may be TRBD1 (6 bases). V lost 7 bases to trimming and J lost 1 base, with 10 bases between them. The CDR3 length is 13 residues. Germline CDR1 SNHLY, CDR2 FYNNEI. The DNA of the CDR3 is TGTGCCAGCACCGGACAGACGAACACTGAAGCTTTCTTT. Protein: CASTGQTNTEAFF.

The V call is TRBV5-6, the J call TRBJ1-2; perhaps TRBD1 as D (6 bases). Germline values: CDR1 SGHDT, CDR2 YYEEEE. The V gene lost 2 bases and the J gene lost 5 bases, with 16 bases spanning the gap. This CDR3 spans 15 amino acids. The CDR3 DNA reads TGTGCCAGCAGCTTAAACCCAGGGGAGGGGTATGGCTACACCTTC. Protein product: CASSLNPGEGYGYTF. Drawing the rest from reference TRBV5-6 and TRBJ1-2, the complete variable domain is DAGVTQSPTHLIKTRGQQVTLRCSPKSGHDTVSWYQQALGQGPQFIFQYYEEEERQRGNFPDRFSGHQFPNYSSELNVNALLLGDSALYLCASSLNPGEGYGYTFGSGTRLTVV.

The genes are TRBV11-3 and TRBJ2-1; 13 bases line up with TRBD2. J lost 0 bases, V lost 4 bases, and 12 bases had no gene match. This CDR3 has 20 residues. Per the germline V gene, CDR1 is SGHNT and CDR2 is YENEEA. In DNA form, the CDR3 reads TGTGCCAGCAGCTCTCAACTAGCGGGAGGGCCTGGTAGCTCCTACAATGAGCAGTTCTTC. Protein product: CASSSQLAGGPGSSYNEQFF.

This sequence joins TRBV25-1 and TRBJ2-2, with 8 bases that match TRBD2. Germline lookup yields CDR1 MGHDK and CDR2 SYGVNS. The CDR3 has 15 residues. Trimming at V came to 4 bases and at J to 1 base, leaving 2 bases not matched to a gene. The CDR3 DNA sequence: TGTGCCAGCAGTGCGCGGGAGGTGAACACCGGGGAGCTGTTTTTT. It is translated as CASSAREVNTGELFF.

The CDR3 reads CASSSFSTVAGEQYF. The CDR3 DNA sequence: TGCGCCAGCAGCTCGTTTTCGACGGTTGCGGGCGAGCAGTACTTC. This chain connects TRBV5-1 to TRBJ2-7; maybe TRBD2 (5 bases). This CDR3 has 15 residues. The germline V gene encodes CDR1 SGHRS and CDR2 YFSETQ. V was pared by 3 bases and J by 6 bases, with 19 bases between.

This chain joins TRBV5-6 and TRBJ2-7; D is possibly TRBD1 (5 bases). Germline CDR1 SGHDT, CDR2 YYEEEE. V shed 4 bases and J shed 0 bases, with 8 bases lying between them. This CDR3 is built from 13 residues. The CDR3 here is CASSMGPSYEQYF. The CDR3 DNA reads TGTGCCAGCAGCATGGGGCCCTCCTACGAGCAGTACTTC.

J is TRBJ1-5 and V is TRBV19; possible D gene TRBD1, 5 bases. Germline-derived CDR1 and CDR2 are LNHDA and SQIVND (reference sequence). CDR3 length: 13 amino acids. The V gene lost 7 bases and the J gene lost 5 bases, with 12 bases spanning the gap. The CDR3 bases are TGTGCCAGTAATATCGGGGGACATCAGCCCCAGCATTTT. It translates to CASNIGGHQPQHF.

V gene TRBV30 combines with J gene TRBJ1-5; the match to TRBD1 covers 7 bases. Germline V CDR1 and CDR2: GTSNPN, SVGIG (reference sequence). CDR3 length equals 13 residues. V gave up 4 bases and J gave up 4 bases; unmatched junction bases: 4. This CDR3 is CAWTSGGNQPQHF. CDR3 in DNA: TGTGCCTGGACTTCAGGGGGGAATCAGCCCCAGCATTTT.

This chain joins TRBV29-1 and TRBJ1-2, with 8 bases aligning to TRBD1. V lost 3 bases and J lost 3; bases outside the gene matches: 6. The germline gives CDR1 SQVTM, CDR2 ANQGSEA. CDR3 size: 14 residues. DNA for the CDR3: TGCAGCGTTGATGCCGGACAGGGCTACTATGGCTACACCTTC. Amino acids: CSVDAGQGYYGYTF. The full variable domain, rest sourced from reference TRBV29-1 and TRBJ1-2, is SAVISQKPSRDICQRGTSLTIQCQVDSQVTMMFWYRQQPGQSLTLIATANQGSEATYESGFVIDKFPISRPNLTFSTLTVSNMSPEDSSIYLCSVDAGQGYYGYTFGSGTRLTVV.

The chain uses TRBV7-9 and TRBJ2-7, with 7 bases lining up with TRBD1. V trimming: 8 bases; J trimming: 6 bases; junction bases outside the gene matches: 10. Per germline, CDR1 SEHNR and CDR2 FQNEAQ (reference sequence). This CDR3 is built from 13 residues. Here the CDR3 reads CASQQGNPGEQYF. In DNA, the CDR3 is TGTGCCAGCCAACAGGGGAACCCCGGCGAGCAGTACTTC.

The chain joins TRBV29-1 to TRBJ2-7; TRBD2 aligns across 7 bases. This CDR3 region has 14 residues. After removal of 7 bases from V and 3 bases from J, the junction contained 12 bases not matched to a gene. Germline loops: CDR1 SQVTM, CDR2 ANQGSEA. CDR3: CSAARGEGYYEQYF. DNA for the CDR3: TGCAGCGCCGCTCGAGGGGAGGGCTACTACGAGCAGTACTTC.

The CDR3: CASSEWQRDSTTLRRYTIYF. In DNA form, the CDR3 reads TGCGCCAGCAGTGAGTGGCAGCGGGATAGTACAACCCTCAGGAGATACACCATATATTTT. The chain recombines TRBV10-1 with TRBJ1-3; no clear D gene. CDR1 WNHNN and CDR2 SYGVQD come from the germline V gene (reference sequence). The CDR3 totals 20 residues. Trimming removed 1 base from V and 8 bases from J, with 30 bases in between.

J is TRBJ1-4 and V is TRBV7-9, with 10 bases matching TRBD1. J lost 8 bases, V lost 3 bases, and 12 bases had no gene match. The CDR3 consists of 17 residues. The germline CDR1 and CDR2 sequences are SEHNR and FQNEAQ (reference sequence). The CDR3 DNA is TGTGCCAGCAGCTTCAAACGGGACAGGGGCCTTGGAGAAAAACTGTTTTTT. This sequence encodes CASSFKRDRGLGEKLFF.

The J gene is TRBJ1-2, the V gene TRBV30; 7 bases line up with TRBD1. This CDR3 is built from 14 residues. The trim removed 2 bases at V and 0 bases at J, leaving 3 bases unmatched. Per the germline V gene, CDR1 is GTSNPN and CDR2 is SVGIG (reference sequence). CDR3 sequence: CAWSPTGPNYGYTF. In DNA, the CDR3 is TGTGCCTGGAGTCCGACAGGGCCTAACTATGGCTACACCTTC.

The V gene is TRBV27, the J gene TRBJ1-5; 8 bases agree with TRBD1. Germline V gene lookup returns CDR1 MNHEY and CDR2 SMNVEV (reference sequence). The CDR3 runs to 13 residues. After removal of 6 bases from V and 5 bases from J, the junction contained 3 bases not matched to a gene. CDR3 in DNA: TGTGCCAGCAGCCTGACAGGGGATCAGCCCCAGCATTTT. Translating gives CASSLTGDQPQHF.

This chain joins TRBV19 and TRBJ2-5; 9 positions match TRBD1. The CDR3 runs to 15 residues. After removal of 4 bases from V and 0 bases from J, the junction contained 3 bases not matched to a gene. Germline CDR1 LNHDA, CDR2 SQIVND (reference sequence). The CDR3 region is CASSTGQGYQETQYF. The CDR3 nucleotides read TGTGCCAGTAGTACGGGACAGGGCTACCAAGAGACCCAGTACTTC. Complete variable domain (other parts from reference TRBV19 and TRBJ2-5): DGGITQSPKYLFRKEGQNVTLSCEQNLNHDAMYWYRQDPGQGLRLIYYSQIVNDFQKGDIAEGYSVSREKKESFPLTVTSAQKNPTAFYLCASSTGQGYQETQYFGPGTRLLVL.

The CDR3, as DNA: TGCGCCAGCAGCTTGGACTCGGGGGGGCGGGATACGCAGTATTTT. Amino acids: CASSLDSGGRDTQYF. J is TRBJ2-3 and V is TRBV5-1; 8 bases are shared with TRBD2. Germline-derived CDR1 and CDR2 are SGHRS and YFSETQ. V shed 0 bases and J 6 bases; nucleotides not matched to a gene: 6. This CDR3 is built from 15 residues.

This CDR3 reads CSVEVGGGYTF. CDR3 DNA: TGCAGCGTTGAAGTAGGGGGTGGCTACACCTTC. This chain uses TRBV29-1 with TRBJ1-2; weak D call: TRBD1 (6 bases). Germline CDR1 is SQVTM and CDR2 is ANQGSEA. The V and J ends lost 1 base and 7 bases respectively, with 7 bases between them. This CDR3 is 11 amino acids long.

V gene TRBV5-4 combines with J gene TRBJ1-1; D is unclear. CDR3 size: 13 residues. From germline, CDR1 is SGHNT and CDR2 YYREEE (reference sequence). With 1 base removed from V and 4 bases from J, the gap between germline ends came to 8 bases. The CDR3 region has the DNA TGTGCCAGCAGCTTGCCCCCGAGCACTGAAGCTTTCTTT. This sequence encodes CASSLPPSTEAFF.

The chain recombines TRBV30 with TRBJ1-1; tentatively, D is TRBD1 (5 bases). CDR3 length equals 12 residues. Deletions cut 5 bases from V and 3 bases from J, with 10 bases between. Germline V gene lookup returns CDR1 GTSNPN and CDR2 SVGIG (reference sequence). Here the CDR3 DNA reads TGTGCCTGGCAACGGGGGGACACTGAAGCTTTCTTT. Translation: CAWQRGDTEAFF.

The genes are TRBV5-1 and TRBJ2-1; TRBD1 might be the D (6 bases). The CDR3 runs to 14 residues. CDR1 is SGHRS, CDR2 YFSETQ, per germline. The V gene lost 5 bases and the J gene lost 7 bases, with 16 bases spanning the gap. This chain's CDR3 is CASSLQPGENEQFF. The CDR3 DNA is TGCGCCAGCAGTTTGCAACCAGGGGAGAATGAGCAGTTCTTC.

This sequence joins TRBV6-5 and TRBJ1-2, with D tentatively TRBD1 (6 bases). V was clipped by 2 bases and J by 0 bases, with 10 bases between them. The germline V gene has CDR1 MNHEY and CDR2 SVGAGI. This CDR3 contains 15 residues. CDR3: CASSYQQGANYGYTF. The CDR3 region has the DNA TGTGCCAGCAGTTACCAACAGGGAGCTAACTATGGCTACACCTTC.